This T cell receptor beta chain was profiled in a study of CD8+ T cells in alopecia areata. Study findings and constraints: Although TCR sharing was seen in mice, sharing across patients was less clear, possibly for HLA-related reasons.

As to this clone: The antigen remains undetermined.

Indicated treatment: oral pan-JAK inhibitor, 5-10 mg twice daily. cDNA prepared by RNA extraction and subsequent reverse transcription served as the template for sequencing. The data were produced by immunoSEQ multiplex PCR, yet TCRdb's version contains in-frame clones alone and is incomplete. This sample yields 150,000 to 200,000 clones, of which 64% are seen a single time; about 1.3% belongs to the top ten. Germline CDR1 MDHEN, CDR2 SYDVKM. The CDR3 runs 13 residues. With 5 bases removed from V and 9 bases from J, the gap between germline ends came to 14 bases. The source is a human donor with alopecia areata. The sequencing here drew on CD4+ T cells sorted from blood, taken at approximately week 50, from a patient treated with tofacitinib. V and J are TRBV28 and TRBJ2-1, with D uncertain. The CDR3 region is CASSDSGWSEQFF. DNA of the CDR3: TGTGCCAGCAGTGACTCTGGGTGGAGTGAGCAGTTCTTC.